Described below is a single T cell receptor beta chain sequence and its context. Antigen: not known. The sample is drawn from a study of T cell responses to AZD1222 COVID-19 vaccine. Findings and caveats of the study: Possibly, clonal diversity was underestimated; donors were largely white British and included more females. An increase in Spike-specific TCR breadth and depth was observed after two AZD1222 doses. Repertoires in all cases were sampled only once the peak T cell response had passed.

TCRdb keeps only in-frame clones here, not all; method: immunoSEQ multiplex PCR. Among roughly 99,000 clones, approximately 88% were seen once, and the ten largest hold less than 8%. The CDR3 is 18 amino acids. Losses at the gene ends were 2 bases for V and 8 bases for J; bases not matched to a gene: 18. In germline, CDR1 is SGHAT, CDR2 FQNNGV. The starting material was peripheral blood, obtained on day 0 of AZD1222 vaccination. The gene calls are TRBV11-2 and TRBJ2-1; 7 nucleotides match TRBD2. The source of this sequence is an adult in good health. The CDR3 spells CASSLFPLAGQGADEQFF. For the CDR3, the DNA is TGTGCCAGCAGCTTATTCCCTTTAGCGGGCCAGGGTGCTGATGAGCAGTTCTTC.